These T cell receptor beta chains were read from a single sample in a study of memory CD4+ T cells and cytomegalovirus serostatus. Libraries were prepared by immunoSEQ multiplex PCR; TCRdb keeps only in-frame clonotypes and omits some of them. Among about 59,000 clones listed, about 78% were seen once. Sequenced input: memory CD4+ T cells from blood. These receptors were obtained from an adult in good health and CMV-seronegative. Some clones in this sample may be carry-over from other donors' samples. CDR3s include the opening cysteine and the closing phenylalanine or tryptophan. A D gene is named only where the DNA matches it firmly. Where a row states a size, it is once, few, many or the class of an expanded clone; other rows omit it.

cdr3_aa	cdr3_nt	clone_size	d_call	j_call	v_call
CSVGGQENNEQFF	TGCAGCGTTGGGGGACAGGAGAACAATGAGCAGTTCTTC	-	TRBD1	TRBJ2-1	TRBV29-1
CASSTGFGGNTIYF	TGTGCCAGCAGCACAGGGTTCGGTGGAAACACCATATATTTT	-	-	TRBJ1-3	TRBV25-1
CATSGRNTGLRSSYEQYF	TGTGCCACCAGCGGTCGAAATACGGGACTCCGGAGCTCCTACGAGCAGTACTTC	-	-	TRBJ2-7	TRBV15
CASSQDRERSYEQYF	TGTGCCAGCAGTCAGGACAGGGAAAGGTCCTACGAGCAGTACTTC	-	TRBD1	TRBJ2-7	TRBV2
CASSLALGYEQYF	TGTGCCAGCAGCTTAGCGCTAGGCTACGAGCAGTACTTC	-	-	TRBJ2-7	TRBV7-8
CASSLTSWETQYF	TGTGCCAGCAGCTTGACTAGCTGGGAGACCCAGTACTTC	-	-	TRBJ2-5	TRBV5-4
CASSWGGGLGGNYGYTF	TGTGCCAGCAGCTGGGGAGGGGGTTTAGGAGGGAACTATGGCTACACCTTC	-	-	TRBJ1-2	TRBV5-5
CASSVGLTKDTQYF	TGTGCCAGCAGCGTAGGGTTGACGAAAGATACGCAGTATTTT	-	-	TRBJ2-3	TRBV9
CASSPGTGGEKLFF	TGTGCCAGCAGCCCCGGGACAGGCGGTGAAAAACTGTTTTTT	few	TRBD1	TRBJ1-4	TRBV7-9
CASGPSVPSPQHF	TGTGCCAGCGGCCCCTCGGTACCGAGTCCCCAGCATTTT	-	-	TRBJ1-5	TRBV5-8
CAWSRGNQPQHF	TGTGCCTGGAGTCGAGGGAATCAGCCCCAGCATTTT	-	-	TRBJ1-5	TRBV30
CASSQDRAGWVYGYTF	TGCGCCAGCAGCCAAGATCGAGCGGGATGGGTTTATGGCTACACCTTC	-	-	TRBJ1-2	TRBV4-3
CASSLGVGGRAGNEQFF	TGTGCCAGCAGCTTGGGGGTCGGCGGGAGGGCCGGGAATGAGCAGTTCTTC	-	TRBD2	TRBJ2-1	TRBV5-6
CASSKQDGGDTQYF	TGTGCCAGTAGCAAACAAGACGGGGGCGATACGCAGTATTTT	-	-	TRBJ2-3	TRBV19
CASSRTRGVSGYTF	TGTGCCAGCAGTCGAACGCGGGGGGTGAGTGGCTACACCTTC	-	-	TRBJ1-2	TRBV2
CASSQVTGDHGYTF	TGTGCCAGCAGCCAGGTTACAGGGGATCATGGCTACACCTTC	-	TRBD1	TRBJ1-2	TRBV4-2
CASSLQETQYF	TGTGCCAGCAGCTTGCAAGAGACCCAGTACTTC	-	-	TRBJ2-5	TRBV7-6
CASSQDRERANEKLFF	TGCGCCAGCAGCCAAGATCGGGAGAGGGCTAATGAAAAACTGTTTTTT	-	-	TRBJ1-4	TRBV4-3
CASSFKTGGLETQYF	TGTGCCAGCAGCTTTAAGACAGGGGGGCTAGAGACCCAGTACTTC	once	TRBD1	TRBJ2-5	TRBV7-2
CASSRYDRDQETQYF	TGTGCCAGCAGTCGATATGACAGGGACCAAGAGACCCAGTACTTC	-	TRBD1	TRBJ2-5	TRBV13
CASSQGRVGNTEAFF	TGTGCCAGCAGCCAAGGTCGGGTGGGGAACACTGAAGCTTTCTTT	-	-	TRBJ1-1	TRBV14
CASSFPGYEQYF	TGTGCCAGCAGCTTCCCTGGGTACGAGCAGTACTTC	-	-	TRBJ2-7	TRBV7-8
CASNGPGGQPQHF	TGTGCCAGCAACGGGCCCGGTGGTCAGCCCCAGCATTTT	-	-	TRBJ1-5	TRBV7-2
CASKQGSEKLFF	TGTGCCAGCAAACAGGGATCTGAAAAACTGTTTTTT	-	-	TRBJ1-4	TRBV2
CAGSARLNTGELFF	TGTGCCGGCTCGGCGAGGCTCAACACCGGGGAGCTGTTTTTT	-	-	TRBJ2-2	TRBV10-3
CASSLGDTIYF	TGTGCCAGCAGCTTAGGGGACACCATATATTTT	-	-	TRBJ1-3	TRBV7-9
CASSPANWGRIYEQYF	TGTGCCAGCTCACCGGCTAACTGGGGGAGGATCTACGAGCAGTACTTC	-	-	TRBJ2-7	TRBV18